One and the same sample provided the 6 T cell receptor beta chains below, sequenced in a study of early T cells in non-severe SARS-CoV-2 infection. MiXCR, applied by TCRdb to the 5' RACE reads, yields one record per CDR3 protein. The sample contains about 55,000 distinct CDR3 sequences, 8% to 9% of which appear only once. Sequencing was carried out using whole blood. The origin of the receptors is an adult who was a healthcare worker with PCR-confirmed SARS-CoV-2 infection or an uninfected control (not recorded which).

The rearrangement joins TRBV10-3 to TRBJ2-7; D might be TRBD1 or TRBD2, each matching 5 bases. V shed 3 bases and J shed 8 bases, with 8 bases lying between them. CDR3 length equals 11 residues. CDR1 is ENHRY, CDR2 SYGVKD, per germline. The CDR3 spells CAISDGAKQYF. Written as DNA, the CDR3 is TGTGCCATCAGTGACGGGGCCAAGCAGTACTTC.

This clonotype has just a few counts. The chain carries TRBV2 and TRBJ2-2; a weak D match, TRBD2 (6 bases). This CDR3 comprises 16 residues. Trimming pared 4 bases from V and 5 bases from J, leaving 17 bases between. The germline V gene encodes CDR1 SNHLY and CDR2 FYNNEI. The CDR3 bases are TGTGCCAGCAGTGGGATCAGGGAGGCCGGGACCGGGGAGCTGTTTTTT. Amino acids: CASSGIREAGTGELFF.

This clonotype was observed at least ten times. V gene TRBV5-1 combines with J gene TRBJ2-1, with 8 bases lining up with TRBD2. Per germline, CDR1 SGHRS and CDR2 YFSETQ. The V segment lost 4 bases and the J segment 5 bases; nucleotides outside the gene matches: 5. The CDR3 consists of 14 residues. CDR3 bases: TGCGCCAGCAGCGAGACTAGCGACCACAATGAGCAGTTCTTC. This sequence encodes CASSETSDHNEQFF.

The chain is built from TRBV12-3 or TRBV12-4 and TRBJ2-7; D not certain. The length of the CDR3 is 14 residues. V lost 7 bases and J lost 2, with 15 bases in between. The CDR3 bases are TGTGCCAGCACCCGACACCCTCTCACCTACGAGCAGTACTTC. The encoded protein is CASTRHPLTYEQYF.

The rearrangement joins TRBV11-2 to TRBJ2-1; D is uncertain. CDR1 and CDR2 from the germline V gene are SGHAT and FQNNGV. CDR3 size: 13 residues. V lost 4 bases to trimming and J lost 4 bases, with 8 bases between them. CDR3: CASSSGSYNEQFF. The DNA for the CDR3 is TGTGCCAGCAGCTCCGGGTCATACAATGAGCAGTTCTTC.

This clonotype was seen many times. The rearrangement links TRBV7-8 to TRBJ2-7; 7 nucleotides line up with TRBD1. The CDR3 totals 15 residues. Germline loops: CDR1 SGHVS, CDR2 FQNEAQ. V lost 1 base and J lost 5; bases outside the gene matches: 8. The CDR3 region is CASSLVFYRGNEQYF. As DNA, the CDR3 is TGTGCCAGCAGCTTAGTGTTCTACAGGGGAAACGAGCAGTACTTC.